What follows are 16 T cell receptor beta chains derived from one specimen sequenced in a study of beta chain features in type 1 diabetes. cDNA synthesis used the whole RNA isolate, giving expressed TCRB sequences. The table came from immunoSEQ multiplex PCR; TCRdb's copy has only in-frame clones and leaves some out. Among around 500,000 clones listed, 30% were seen once. Sequenced input: naive CD4+ T cells from blood. These TCRs come from a man aged 18 to 29 in good health.

This clone came up a few times. This CDR3 is CASSLGPMADTQYF. The CDR3 DNA is TGTGCCAGCAGCTTAGGACCTATGGCAGATACGCAGTATTTT. This sequence joins TRBV7-2 and TRBJ2-3, with D unresolved. The CDR3 has 14 amino acids. V dropped 1 base and J dropped 4 bases, with 9 bases sitting between them. From germline, CDR1 is SGHTA and CDR2 FQGNSA.

The sample holds a few counts of this clone. The rearrangement joins TRBV15 to TRBJ2-3; 10 bases agree with TRBD2. Germline V gene lookup returns CDR1 LNHNV and CDR2 YYDKDF (reference sequence). V lost 1 base to trimming and J lost 5 bases; unmatched junction nucleotides: 12. CDR3 length: 18 residues. CDR3 DNA: TGTGCCACCAGCAGAGGCTTACCTAGCGGGGGACGTAAAGATACGCAGTATTTT. Translation gives CATSRGLPSGGRKDTQYF.

There are a few counts of this clone. The CDR3 nucleotides read TGTGCCAGCACCTCGGACAGGAGCTCCTACGAGCAGTACTTC. Translating gives CASTSDRSSYEQYF. This chain uses TRBV6-6 with TRBJ2-7, with TRBD1 identical over 7 bases. Germline V gene lookup returns CDR1 MNHNY and CDR2 SVGAGI (reference sequence). The junction had 6 bases not matched to a gene; V was cut back by 7 bases and J by 0 bases. This CDR3 has 14 amino acids.

The chain combines TRBV29-1 with TRBJ2-5; tentatively, D is TRBD1 or TRBD2 (6 bases each). Trimming pared 0 bases from V and 3 bases from J, leaving 17 bases between. The CDR3 has 16 amino acids. Germline values: CDR1 SQVTM, CDR2 ANQGSEA. The CDR3, as DNA: TGCAGCGTTGAAGATTTCCGGGGGCGCGGAGAAGAGACCCAGTACTTC. As protein: CSVEDFRGRGEETQYF.

The chain uses TRBV2 and TRBJ1-5; maybe TRBD1 (5 bases). Per the germline V gene, CDR1 is SNHLY and CDR2 is FYNNEI. The CDR3 is 14 residues long. V dropped 4 bases and J dropped 6 bases, with 13 bases sitting between them. The CDR3 DNA reads as TGTGCCAGCAGTGGTCGGACACCAGGTCAGCCCCAGCATTTT. This encodes CASSGRTPGQPQHF.

The gene calls are TRBV10-2 and TRBJ2-7, with unresolved D. V lost 7 bases and J 0 bases, leaving 10 bases between the germline ends. Germline V lookup: CDR1 WSHSY, CDR2 SAAADI. The CDR3 spans 13 residues. CDR3: CASTPTDSYEQYF. For the CDR3, the DNA is TGCGCCAGCACCCCGACGGACTCCTACGAGCAGTACTTC.

This rearrangement joins TRBV30 to TRBJ2-1, with 9 bases matching TRBD2. V trimming: 2 bases; J trimming: 9 bases; junction bases outside the gene matches: 2. This CDR3 is built from 12 residues. Germline CDR1 and CDR2: GTSNPN and SVGIG (reference sequence). CDR3 coding DNA: TGTGCCTGGAGTCCGGGACTAGCTGAGCAGTTCTTC. Translating gives CAWSPGLAEQFF. Full variable domain (remainder filled in from reference TRBV30 and TRBJ2-1): SQTIHQWPATLVQPVGSPLSLECTVEGTSNPNLYWYRQAAGRGLQLLFYSVGIGQISSEVPQNLSASRPQDRQFILSSKKLLLSDSGFYLCAWSPGLAEQFFGPGTRLTVL.

The genes are TRBV4-2 and TRBJ2-7; D gene unclear. Per germline, CDR1 LGHNA and CDR2 YNFKEQ. CDR3 length equals 14 residues. With 3 bases removed from V and 0 bases from J, the gap between germline ends came to 9 bases. The chain's CDR3 is CASSQVKSSYEQYF. Here the CDR3 DNA reads TGTGCCAGCAGCCAGGTCAAAAGCTCCTACGAGCAGTACTTC.

This clone was found a few times. The chain has TRBV6-1 and TRBJ2-3; the match to TRBD2 covers 7 bases. The CDR3 runs 14 residues. After removal of 7 bases from V and 2 bases from J, the junction contained 6 bases not matched to a gene. CDR1 is MNHNS and CDR2 is SASEGT in the germline V gene. The CDR3 DNA reads TGTGCCAGCAACCCTAGCGGATACACAGATACGCAGTATTTT. Amino acids: CASNPSGYTDTQYF.

V and J are TRBV18 and TRBJ2-6, with D unclear. The V end was cut by 3 bases, the J end by 4 bases, with 7 bases between. Germline CDR1 and CDR2: KGHSH and LQKENI. This CDR3 comprises 14 residues. The CDR3 region has the DNA TGTGCCAGCTCACCTCAGTCAGGGGCCAACGTCCTGACTTTC. This gives the protein CASSPQSGANVLTF.

This clone was found a few times. The gene calls are TRBV30 and TRBJ1-1; D is perhaps TRBD1 (5 bases). This CDR3 comprises 13 residues. The V end lost 0 bases, the J end lost 6 bases, and 11 bases lay between the germline ends. CDR1 GTSNPN and CDR2 SVGIG come from the germline V gene (reference sequence). The CDR3 protein is CAWSVRGSAEAFF. CDR3 coding DNA: TGTGCCTGGAGTGTACGGGGGAGCGCTGAAGCTTTCTTT.

V gene TRBV11-2 combines with J gene TRBJ2-7; D ambiguous. Germline V gene data show CDR1 as SGHAT and CDR2 as FQNNGV. V lost 0 bases and J lost 4, with 10 bases in between. This CDR3 is 14 amino acids long. CDR3 sequence reads: CASSLDLTLYEQYF. The CDR3 DNA follows: TGTGCCAGCAGCTTAGACCTGACTTTGTACGAGCAGTACTTC.

This clone was observed a few times. This same CDR3 is encoded by further DNA sequences in the sample. The chain recombines TRBV30 with TRBJ1-1; 8 bases agree with TRBD1. After removal of 5 bases from V and 5 bases from J, the junction contained 4 bases not matched to a gene. The CDR3 covers 12 residues. Germline values: CDR1 GTSNPN, CDR2 SVGIG (reference sequence). This CDR3 reads CAWGQGGTEAFF. DNA of the CDR3: TGTGCCTGGGGACAGGGTGGTACTGAAGCTTTCTTT.

The V call is TRBV9, the J call TRBJ2-3; 7 positions agree with TRBD2. V shed 2 bases and J 5 bases; nucleotides not matched to a gene: 8. Germline V lookup: CDR1 SGDLS, CDR2 YYNGEE. The CDR3 has 15 residues. The DNA of the CDR3 is TGTGCCAGCAGCGTTGCGGGAGATTACCGAGATACGCAGTATTTT. As protein: CASSVAGDYRDTQYF.

The chain employs TRBV7-3 and TRBJ2-7; D could derive from TRBD1 or TRBD2 (5 bases each). V was trimmed by 6 bases and J by 4 bases, leaving 13 bases between them. The CDR3 length is 13 residues. Germline CDR1 reads SGHTA; CDR2 reads FQGTGA. CDR3 region: CASSGGPQYEQYF. The CDR3 nucleotides are TGTGCCAGCAGTGGGGGACCGCAATACGAGCAGTACTTC.

This rearrangement joins TRBV14 to TRBJ2-7; D is perhaps TRBD1 (5 bases). The germline gives CDR1 SGHDN, CDR2 FVKESK. Trimming cost V 4 bases and J 4 bases, with 11 bases left between them. This CDR3 is 13 amino acids long. CDR3 sequence reads: CASSLAQGYEQYF. For the CDR3, the DNA is TGTGCCAGCAGCCTTGCTCAGGGATACGAGCAGTACTTC.